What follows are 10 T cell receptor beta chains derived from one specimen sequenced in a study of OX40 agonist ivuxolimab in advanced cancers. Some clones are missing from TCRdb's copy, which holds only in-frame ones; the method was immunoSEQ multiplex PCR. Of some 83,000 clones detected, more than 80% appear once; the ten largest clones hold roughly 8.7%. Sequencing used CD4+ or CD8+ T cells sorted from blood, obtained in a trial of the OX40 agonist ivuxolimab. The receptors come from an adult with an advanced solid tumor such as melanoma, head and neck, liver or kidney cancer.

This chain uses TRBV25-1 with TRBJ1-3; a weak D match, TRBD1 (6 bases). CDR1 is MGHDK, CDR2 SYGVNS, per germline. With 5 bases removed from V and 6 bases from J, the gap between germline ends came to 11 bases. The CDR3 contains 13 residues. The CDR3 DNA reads TGTGCCAGCAGTCTACAGGGCGTAAACACCATATATTTT. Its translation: CASSLQGVNTIYF.

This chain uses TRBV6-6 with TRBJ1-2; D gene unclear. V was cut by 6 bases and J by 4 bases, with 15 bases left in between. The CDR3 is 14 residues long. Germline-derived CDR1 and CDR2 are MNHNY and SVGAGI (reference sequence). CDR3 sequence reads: CASSAEGLSYGYTF. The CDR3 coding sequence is TGTGCCAGCAGCGCCGAGGGTCTCTCCTATGGCTACACCTTC.

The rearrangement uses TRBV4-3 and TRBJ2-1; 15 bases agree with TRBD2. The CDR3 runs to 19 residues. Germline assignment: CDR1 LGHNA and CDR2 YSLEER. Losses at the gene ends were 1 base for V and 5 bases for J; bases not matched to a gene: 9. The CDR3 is CASSQVIRGLAGGHNEQFF. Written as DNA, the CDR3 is TGCGCCAGCAGCCAAGTCATTCGTGGACTAGCGGGGGGGCACAATGAGCAGTTCTTC.

The CDR3 bases are TGTGCCAGCAGTTTATCACTAGGGTACAATGAGCAGTTCTTC. Translated: CASSLSLGYNEQFF. This sequence joins TRBV27 and TRBJ2-1; maybe TRBD2 (5 bases). CDR1 and CDR2 from the germline V gene are MNHEY and SMNVEV (reference sequence). The CDR3 is 14 residues long. Trimming shortened V by 0 bases and J by 4 bases, and 7 bases separated the two germline ends.

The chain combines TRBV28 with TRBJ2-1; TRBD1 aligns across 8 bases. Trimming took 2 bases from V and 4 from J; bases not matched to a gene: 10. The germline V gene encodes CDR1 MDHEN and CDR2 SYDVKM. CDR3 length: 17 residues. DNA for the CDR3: TGTGCCAGCAGTTTAGCGTTAGGGACAGGTCTTTACAATGAGCAGTTCTTC. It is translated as CASSLALGTGLYNEQFF.

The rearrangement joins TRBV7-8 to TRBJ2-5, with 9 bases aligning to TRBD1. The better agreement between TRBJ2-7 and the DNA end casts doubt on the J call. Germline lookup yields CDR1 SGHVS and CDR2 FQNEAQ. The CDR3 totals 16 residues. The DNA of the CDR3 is TGTGCCAGCAGCAAACCTCACAGGGGGCGTTCCTACGAGCAGTACTTC. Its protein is CASSKPHRGRSYEQYF.

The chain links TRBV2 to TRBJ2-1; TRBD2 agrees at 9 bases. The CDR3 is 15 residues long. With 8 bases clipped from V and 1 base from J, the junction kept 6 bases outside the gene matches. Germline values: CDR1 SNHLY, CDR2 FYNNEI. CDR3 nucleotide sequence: TGTGCCAGCGGCCTAGCGGGGAATTCCTACAATGAGCAGTTCTTC. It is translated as CASGLAGNSYNEQFF.

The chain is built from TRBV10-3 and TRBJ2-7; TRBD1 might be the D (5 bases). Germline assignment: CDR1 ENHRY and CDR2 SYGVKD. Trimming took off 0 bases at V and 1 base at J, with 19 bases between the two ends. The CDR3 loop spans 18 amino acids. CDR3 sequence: CAISESTYGLRGSYEQYF. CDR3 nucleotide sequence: TGTGCCATCAGTGAGTCGACTTATGGTCTTAGGGGTTCCTACGAGCAGTACTTC.

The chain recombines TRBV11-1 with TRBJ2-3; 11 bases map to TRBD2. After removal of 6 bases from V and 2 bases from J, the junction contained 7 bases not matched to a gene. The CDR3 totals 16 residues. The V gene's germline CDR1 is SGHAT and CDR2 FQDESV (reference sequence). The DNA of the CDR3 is TGTGCCAGCAGATCCTCGACTAGCGGGGTCACAGATACGCAGTATTTT. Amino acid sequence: CASRSSTSGVTDTQYF.

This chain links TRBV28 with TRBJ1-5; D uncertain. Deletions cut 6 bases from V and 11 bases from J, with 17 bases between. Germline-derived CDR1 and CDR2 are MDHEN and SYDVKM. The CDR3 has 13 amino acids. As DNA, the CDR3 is TGTGCCAGCAGAACACCCCGGTGGGAGTCCCAGCATTTT. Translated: CASRTPRWESQHF.